Below, 3 T cell receptor beta chains from the same sample are listed, as sequenced in a study of blood T cell repertoires in COVID-19. Profiled with immunoSEQ multiplex PCR; TCRdb holds only in-frame clones, not every one. The sample has about 250,000 clones; approximately 88% are singletons. Material for sequencing was peripheral blood. These TCRs come from a woman aged 25 to 45 with COVID-19, enrolled during active disease.

This clone was seen a single time. The chain couples TRBV2 to TRBJ1-2; no reliable D call. The germline V gene encodes CDR1 SNHLY and CDR2 FYNNEI. This CDR3 region has 14 residues. V was trimmed by 5 bases and J by 6 bases, leaving 16 bases between them. CDR3 sequence reads: CASSSRVLGHGYTF. The CDR3 DNA is TGTGCCAGCAGTTCACGGGTGCTGGGTCATGGCTACACCTTC.

The chain carries TRBV14 and TRBJ1-2; a weak D match, TRBD1 (6 bases). This CDR3 contains 17 residues. Trimming stripped 3 bases from V and 4 bases from J, with 21 bases between. Germline V gene sequence: CDR1 SGHDN, CDR2 FVKESK. As DNA, the CDR3 is TGTGCCAGCAGCCAGGAACCAGGACAGATGTCTTTCTATGGCTACACCTTC. Translation: CASSQEPGQMSFYGYTF. The full variable domain, in which reference TRBV14 and TRBJ1-2 provide the parts outside the CDR3, is EAGVTQFPSHSVIEKGQTVTLRCDPISGHDNLYWYRRVMGKEIKFLLHFVKESKQDESGMPNNRFLAERTGGTYSTLKVQPAELEDSGVYFCASSQEPGQMSFYGYTFGSGTRLTVV.

The chain is built from TRBV27 and TRBJ2-1, with 12 bases fitting TRBD2. Germline trimming cut 6 bases from V and 3 bases from J; bases unmatched to any gene: 6. The germline CDR1 and CDR2 sequences are MNHEY and SMNVEV (reference sequence). The CDR3 length is 16 residues. The chain's CDR3 is CASSIPGLAGYNEQFF. The CDR3 DNA reads TGTGCCAGCAGCATTCCGGGACTAGCGGGCTACAATGAGCAGTTCTTC.